Below are 14 T cell receptor beta chains sequenced from a single sample in a study of shared clonotypes between healthy human individuals. Only in-frame clones appear in the TCRdb table, and some are missing; sequencing was by immunoSEQ multiplex PCR. The repertoire includes approximately 2.4 million clones, almost 96% of them detected once, and 0.1% to 0.15% sits in the top ten. Sequenced: naive CD4+ T cells sorted from blood. As for subset: CD45RA+ positively selected. The receptor set was obtained from a man younger than 35 in good health.

This chain connects TRBV2 to TRBJ1-1; D gene unclear. V lost 7 bases to trimming and J lost 2 bases, with 5 bases between them. Germline V CDR1 and CDR2: SNHLY, FYNNEI. CDR3 length equals 11 residues. The CDR3 DNA reads TGTGCCAGCAAAACCAACACTGAAGCTTTCTTT. Translating it yields CASKTNTEAFF.

This chain links TRBV7-2 with TRBJ2-5; D is ambiguous. Germline loops: CDR1 SGHTA, CDR2 FQGNSA. The CDR3 length is 12 residues. V shed 3 bases and J shed 9 bases, with 11 bases lying between them. CDR3 nucleotide sequence: TGTGCCAGCAGCTTTGACCGGGCGGCCCAGTACTTC. Protein: CASSFDRAAQYF.

The V gene is TRBV2, the J gene TRBJ1-1; D gene unclear. The CDR3 runs 14 residues. Trimming removed 5 bases from V and 5 bases from J, with 15 bases in between. Germline assignment: CDR1 SNHLY and CDR2 FYNNEI. The CDR3 region has the DNA TGTGCCAGCAGTTTAATTGAGAGTCAAACTGAAGCTTTCTTT. It yields the protein CASSLIESQTEAFF.

This chain connects TRBV4-1 to TRBJ1-5; 7 nucleotides align to TRBD1. J was trimmed by 1 base and V by 3 bases; bases with no gene match: 6. Germline CDR1 reads MGHRA; CDR2 reads YSYEKL. There are 16 residues in the CDR3. For the CDR3, the DNA is TGCGCCAGCAGCCACGTCGGGACAGTGAGCAATCAGCCCCAGCATTTT. It encodes CASSHVGTVSNQPQHF.

This clone occurred once. The identical CDR3 is also encoded by other nucleotide sequences in the sample. The gene calls are TRBV27 and TRBJ1-3, with no clear D. CDR1 MNHEY and CDR2 SMNVEV come from the germline V gene (reference sequence). The ends were cut back, 2 bases at V and 4 bases at J, with 6 bases in the middle. CDR3 length: 13 amino acids. CDR3 DNA: TGTGCCAGCAGTTTAACGGGAGGAAACACCATATATTTT. This encodes CASSLTGGNTIYF.

The V and J genes are TRBV2 and TRBJ2-7; D uncertain. V was clipped by 6 bases and J by 4 bases, with 10 bases between them. CDR1 is SNHLY and CDR2 is FYNNEI in the germline V gene. This CDR3 has 12 residues. The CDR3 DNA reads TGTGCCAGCAGCTTAATAAGTTACGAGCAGTACTTC. The encoded protein is CASSLISYEQYF. Looking up the rest from reference TRBV2 and TRBJ2-7 gives the full variable domain: EPEVTQTPSHQVTQMGQEVILRCVPISNHLYFYWYRQILGQKVEFLVSFYNNEISEKSEIFDDQFSVERPDGSNFTLKIRSTKLEDSAMYFCASSLISYEQYFGPGTRLTVT.

As DNA, the CDR3 is TGCGCCAGCAAGACAGGGACGAACACCGGGGAGCTGTTTTTT. The encoded protein is CASKTGTNTGELFF. The gene calls are TRBV10-1 and TRBJ2-2, with 7 bases aligning to TRBD1. The CDR3 has 14 residues. Germline loops: CDR1 WNHNN, CDR2 SYGVQD (reference sequence). J lost 0 bases, V lost 7 bases, and 2 bases had no gene match.

This chain joins TRBV30 and TRBJ1-1, with TRBD1 matching 7 bases. The CDR3 totals 13 residues. Per germline, CDR1 GTSNPN and CDR2 SVGIG (reference sequence). V lost 4 bases and J lost 1; bases outside the gene matches: 3. The DNA of the CDR3 is TGTGCCTGGAACCGACAGGGGAACACTGAAGCTTTCTTT. It specifies CAWNRQGNTEAFF.

The chain employs TRBV5-6 and TRBJ2-1; 7 bases line up with TRBD1. The V and J ends lost 2 bases and 0 bases, in that order; junction bases with no gene match: 5. The germline V gene has CDR1 SGHDT and CDR2 YYEEEE. CDR3 length: 16 residues. CDR3 nucleotides: TGTGCCAGCAGCTTCCAACAGGGGAGCTCCTACAATGAGCAGTTCTTC. Protein product: CASSFQQGSSYNEQFF. Filled out from reference TRBV5-6 and TRBJ2-1, the complete variable domain reads DAGVTQSPTHLIKTRGQQVTLRCSPKSGHDTVSWYQQALGQGPQFIFQYYEEEERQRGNFPDRFSGHQFPNYSSELNVNALLLGDSALYLCASSFQQGSSYNEQFFGPGTRLTVL.

This clone turned up a few times. The rearrangement links TRBV30 to TRBJ1-6, with 9 bases matching TRBD1. The CDR3 is made up of 15 amino acids. V shed 1 base and J 9 bases; nucleotides not matched to a gene: 7. The V gene's germline CDR1 is GTSNPN and CDR2 SVGIG (reference sequence). The CDR3 reads CAWSADRGYASPLHF. The CDR3 DNA reads TGTGCCTGGAGTGCCGACAGGGGGTATGCTTCACCCCTCCACTTT.

The CDR3 region is CASSEGQLQETQYF. The CDR3 coding sequence is TGTGCCAGCAGCGAGGGACAGCTACAAGAGACCCAGTACTTC. The chain is built from TRBV7-8 and TRBJ2-5; 7 bases map to TRBD1. Germline loops: CDR1 SGHVS, CDR2 FQNEAQ. The CDR3 has 14 amino acids. V lost 5 bases, J lost 2 bases, and 5 bases stayed unmatched.

This chain joins TRBV5-6 and TRBJ2-7, with D maybe TRBD1 (5 bases). The V gene lost 1 base and the J gene lost 12 bases, with 14 bases spanning the gap. Germline V gene sequence: CDR1 SGHDT, CDR2 YYEEEE. This CDR3 contains 12 residues. The DNA for the CDR3 is TGTGCCAGCAGCTTGAGGCTGGACACCCTGTACTTC. This codes for CASSLRLDTLYF.

Concerning this clone itself: Different DNA sequences within this sample yield the same CDR3. This chain links TRBV9 with TRBJ2-5; D remains unclear. This CDR3 is 13 amino acids long. Trimming removed 2 bases from V and 3 bases from J, with 8 bases in between. The germline V gene encodes CDR1 SGDLS and CDR2 YYNGEE. In nucleotides, the CDR3 is TGTGCCAGCAGCGTCGAGTCGGAAGAGACCCAGTACTTC. As protein: CASSVESEETQYF.

The CDR3 region has the DNA TGTGCCAGCAGCCCGGGAAAAACCTACGAGCAGTACTTC. Residues: CASSPGKTYEQYF. The chain has TRBV11-2 and TRBJ2-7, with D perhaps matching TRBD2 (5 bases). The germline CDR1 and CDR2 sequences are SGHAT and FQNNGV. The CDR3 length is 13 residues. The V gene lost 5 bases and the J gene lost 2 bases, with 10 bases spanning the gap.